A single sample is the source of the 10 T cell receptor beta chains below, sequenced in a study of blood T cell repertoires in COVID-19. Sequenced by immunoSEQ multiplex PCR; TCRdb stores in-frame clones only, minus some. Here the sample spans about 160,000 clones, approximately 84% being singletons. Sequenced material: peripheral blood. The receptor set was obtained from a woman older than 75 with acute or convalescent COVID-19.

The chain is built from TRBV6-5 and TRBJ1-2, with D possibly being TRBD1 (5 bases). Germline CDR1 reads MNHEY; CDR2 reads SVGAGI. V lost 0 bases and J 8 bases, leaving 19 bases between the germline ends. There are 16 residues in the CDR3. The CDR3 coding sequence is TGTGCCAGCAGTTACTCGAGAGGCCCCCTGGGGGGAGGCTACACCTTC. Protein product: CASSYSRGPLGGGYTF.

The genes are TRBV7-9 and TRBJ2-6; weak D call: TRBD2 (6 bases). Trimming took 5 bases from V and 0 from J, leaving 8 bases between them. Germline lookup yields CDR1 SEHNR and CDR2 FQNEAQ (reference sequence). The length of the CDR3 is 15 residues. The CDR3 reads CASSPGSSGANVLTF. The CDR3 nucleotides read TGTGCCAGCAGCCCCGGGAGCTCTGGGGCCAACGTCCTGACTTTC.

A few counts support this clone. The rearrangement links TRBV2 to TRBJ2-1, with D maybe TRBD1 (6 bases). There are 16 residues in the CDR3. The V end lost 1 base, the J end lost 1 base, and 11 bases lay between the germline ends. The germline gives CDR1 SNHLY, CDR2 FYNNEI. CDR3 sequence reads: CASSEVTGSSYNEQFF. CDR3 nucleotide sequence: TGTGCCAGCAGTGAAGTGACAGGCAGTTCCTACAATGAGCAGTTCTTC.

The J gene is TRBJ1-2, the V gene TRBV29-1; 9 bases map to TRBD1. The CDR3 consists of 13 residues. V was clipped by 2 bases and J by 6 bases; unmatched bases: 4. The germline gives CDR1 SQVTM, CDR2 ANQGSEA. The CDR3 here is CSVERDRDHGYTF. The CDR3 DNA follows: TGCAGCGTTGAAAGGGACAGGGACCATGGCTACACCTTC.

The genes are TRBV6-5 and TRBJ2-7; 11 bases line up with TRBD2. The CDR3 is made up of 15 amino acids. J gave up 2 bases and V 5 bases, and 5 bases lay outside the gene matches. Looked up from germline, CDR1 is MNHEY and CDR2 is SVGAGI. The CDR3 coding sequence is TGTGCCAGCAGTCCCTTAGCGGGAGGGCCCTACGAGCAGTACTTC. Residues: CASSPLAGGPYEQYF.

J is TRBJ1-3 and V is TRBV4-3, with D maybe TRBD1 (6 bases). This CDR3 contains 17 residues. V shed 0 bases and J shed 1 base, with 13 bases lying between them. CDR1 is LGHNA and CDR2 is YSLEER in the germline V gene. Here the CDR3 reads CASSQESGARSGNTIYF. As DNA, the CDR3 is TGCGCCAGCAGCCAAGAGTCAGGGGCCAGATCTGGAAACACCATATATTTT.

The V and J genes are TRBV6-5 and TRBJ1-1; TRBD1 is a possible D gene (6 bases). Trimming removed 2 bases at V and 8 bases at J, with 9 bases between. CDR1 MNHEY and CDR2 SVGAGI come from the germline V gene. The CDR3 loop spans 12 amino acids. CDR3 coding DNA: TGTGCCAGCAGTTACGGGGGGGCAGAAGCTTTCTTT. Translated: CASSYGGAEAFF.

The chain carries TRBV28 and TRBJ1-1; 7 bases fit TRBD1. The CDR3 totals 14 residues. Germline loops: CDR1 MDHEN, CDR2 SYDVKM. The CDR3 region has the DNA TGTGCGGTCCCTCCCAGGGGGATGAACACTGAAGCTTTCTTT. As protein: CAVPPRGMNTEAFF.

V usage is TRBV29-1 and J usage is TRBJ1-2; D might be TRBD1 (5 bases). The V end lost 4 bases, the J end lost 2 bases, and 11 bases lay between the germline ends. From germline, CDR1 is SQVTM and CDR2 ANQGSEA. The CDR3 covers 13 residues. The CDR3: CSVAGGENYGYTF. For the CDR3, the DNA is TGCAGCGTTGCCGGAGGGGAGAACTATGGCTACACCTTC.

The chain has TRBV27 and TRBJ2-6; 8 nucleotides align to TRBD1. This CDR3 region has 14 residues. V lost 1 base, J lost 9 bases, and 2 bases stayed unmatched. Germline V lookup: CDR1 MNHEY, CDR2 SMNVEV (reference sequence). The CDR3 region has the DNA TGTGCCAGCAGTTTATACGGACAGGGCAACGTCCTGACTTTC. Protein sequence: CASSLYGQGNVLTF. Full variable domain (missing parts from reference TRBV27 and TRBJ2-6): EAQVTQNPRYLITVTGKKLTVTCSQNMNHEYMSWYRQDPGLGLRQIYYSMNVEVTDKGDVPEGYKVSRKEKRNFPLILESPSPNQTSLYFCASSLYGQGNVLTFGAGSRLTVL.